This passage covers 20 T cell receptor beta chains from one sample sequenced in a study of cytomegalovirus exposure and HLA in healthy donors. In the PCR, 60 Vbeta and 13 Jbeta primers were used. Sequencing used immunoSEQ multiplex PCR; TCRdb keeps in-frame clones, though not all of them. Of approximately 170,000 clones in the sample, 75% to 90% are singletons; the top ten hold approximately 1.3%. The sequencing input was PBMCs. The receptors derive from a boy aged 2 to 9 in good health and CMV-seronegative.

V gene TRBV5-6 combines with J gene TRBJ1-5; D remains unclear. Germline CDR1 reads SGHDT; CDR2 reads YYEEEE. This CDR3 region has 12 residues. Trimming left V 4 bases short and J 4 bases short, with 6 bases between. CDR3 sequence: CASSVSNQPQHF. The CDR3 DNA follows: TGTGCCAGCAGCGTTTCGAATCAGCCCCAGCATTTT.

Only a few counts were recorded for this clone. The J gene is TRBJ1-2, the V gene TRBV6-1; D uncertain. The V and J ends lost 10 bases and 3 bases respectively, with 15 bases between them. Germline values: CDR1 MNHNS, CDR2 SASEGT. This CDR3 contains 13 residues. The CDR3 loop reads CATPTPPDYGYTF. In DNA form, the CDR3 reads TGTGCCACCCCGACTCCCCCGGACTATGGCTACACCTTC.

V gene TRBV7-7 combines with J gene TRBJ2-5; D is unclear. Trimming stripped 2 bases from V and 2 bases from J, with 9 bases between. Germline lookup yields CDR1 SSHAT and CDR2 FNYEAQ (reference sequence). This CDR3 is built from 14 residues. The CDR3 spells CASSLRHLQETQYF. In nucleotides, the CDR3 is TGTGCCAGCAGCTTAAGACATCTACAAGAGACCCAGTACTTC.

This clone qualifies as medium-sized. The chain joins TRBV6-6 to TRBJ1-1; no clear D gene. CDR1 MNHNY and CDR2 SVGAGI come from the germline V gene (reference sequence). Trimming took 2 bases from V and 2 from J, leaving 15 bases between them. The CDR3 runs to 16 residues. CDR3 residues: CASSYEPALANTEAFF. CDR3 nucleotides: TGTGCCAGCAGTTACGAACCCGCTTTGGCTAACACTGAAGCTTTCTTT.

This clone was seen only a few times. V and J are TRBV5-1 and TRBJ1-5, with TRBD1 matching 12 bases. The junction had 6 bases not matched to a gene; V was cut back by 4 bases and J by 4 bases. The CDR3 contains 16 residues. Per the germline V gene, CDR1 is SGHRS and CDR2 is YFSETQ. This CDR3 is CASSLGDRGRNQPQHF. The CDR3 DNA sequence: TGCGCCAGCAGCCTTGGGGACAGGGGGCGGAATCAGCCCCAGCATTTT.

This clone was counted once. The V call is TRBV30, the J call TRBJ1-2; 9 bases line up with TRBD1. Per the germline V gene, CDR1 is GTSNPN and CDR2 is SVGIG (reference sequence). The CDR3 totals 14 residues. With 3 bases clipped from V and 2 bases from J, the junction kept 4 bases outside the gene matches. CDR3 in amino acids: CAWRRTGDNYGYTF. The CDR3 bases are TGTGCCTGGAGAAGGACAGGGGACAACTATGGCTACACCTTC.

The chain employs TRBV6-5 and TRBJ2-2; TRBD1 matches 11 bases. Germline values: CDR1 MNHEY, CDR2 SVGAGI. V trimming: 7 bases; J trimming: 4 bases; junction bases outside the gene matches: 2. The CDR3 loop spans 14 amino acids. The CDR3 loop reads CASMGQGGTGELFF. The CDR3 nucleotides read TGTGCCAGCATGGGACAGGGGGGCACCGGGGAGCTGTTTTTT.

J is TRBJ1-3 and V is TRBV6-5, with D tentatively TRBD1 (6 bases). The length of the CDR3 is 15 residues. The germline V gene has CDR1 MNHEY and CDR2 SVGAGI. V shed 6 bases and J shed 0 bases, with 12 bases lying between them. CDR3 nucleotide sequence: TGTGCCAGCAGACCGGGACATTTCTCTGGAAACACCATATATTTT. Residues: CASRPGHFSGNTIYF.

This chain links TRBV6-5 with TRBJ1-5; D is undetermined. The V and J ends lost 0 bases and 6 bases respectively, with 15 bases between them. The germline gives CDR1 MNHEY, CDR2 SVGAGI. The CDR3 length is 16 residues. CDR3 in DNA: TGTGCCAGCAGTTACTCGGTCAACCGGGTAATTCAGCCCCAGCATTTT. Its protein product is CASSYSVNRVIQPQHF.

This clone was recorded once. J is TRBJ1-3 and V is TRBV28; 7 bases agree with TRBD1. Trimming removed 1 base from V and 3 bases from J; junction bases left unmatched: 3. The length of the CDR3 is 15 residues. The germline gives CDR1 MDHEN, CDR2 SYDVKM. The chain's CDR3 is CASSLSQGGGNTIYF. CDR3 coding DNA: TGTGCCAGCAGTTTATCCCAGGGGGGTGGAAACACCATATATTTT.

The chain is built from TRBV13 and TRBJ2-1, with 10 bases fitting TRBD2. J lost 6 bases, V lost 5 bases, and 4 bases had no gene match. Per the germline V gene, CDR1 is PRHDT and CDR2 is FYEKMQ (reference sequence). The CDR3 runs 14 residues. The CDR3 DNA sequence: TGTGCCAGCAGCCCCCGGACTAGCGGCAATGAGCAGTTCTTC. Translating gives CASSPRTSGNEQFF.

Of note for this clone: The sample contains more than one DNA sequence encoding this CDR3. The chain couples TRBV5-6 to TRBJ2-4, with TRBD1 matching over 7 bases. CDR1 is SGHDT and CDR2 is YYEEEE in the germline V gene. With 2 bases clipped from V and 1 base from J, the junction kept 0 bases outside the gene matches. The CDR3 is made up of 14 amino acids. The CDR3 protein is CASSFRGAKNIQYF. The CDR3 DNA reads TGTGCCAGCAGCTTCAGGGGGGCCAAAAACATTCAGTACTTC.

J is TRBJ2-1 and V is TRBV10-3; D is perhaps TRBD2 (6 bases). The germline V and J ends were trimmed by 2 bases and 8 bases, with 10 bases remaining between them. Germline CDR1 is ENHRY and CDR2 is SYGVKD. CDR3 size: 13 residues. DNA for the CDR3: TGTGCCATCAGTGAGAGGGGACTTCATGAGCAGTTCTTC. This sequence encodes CAISERGLHEQFF.

V and J are TRBV18 and TRBJ1-6; 7 bases fit TRBD1. Losses at the gene ends were 9 bases for V and 7 bases for J; bases not matched to a gene: 9. This CDR3 has 14 residues. Germline CDR1 and CDR2: KGHSH and LQKENI. The CDR3 DNA reads as TGTGCCAGTACAACCGGGACAGAAAATTCACCCCTCCACTTT. Its protein is CASTTGTENSPLHF.

This clone was seen only a few times. This chain joins TRBV2 and TRBJ1-2, with unresolved D. Germline CDR1 and CDR2: SNHLY and FYNNEI. The CDR3 is 12 amino acids. With 6 bases removed from V and 2 bases from J, the gap between germline ends came to 7 bases. The CDR3 nucleotides are TGTGCCAGCAGCCGGGAAAACTATGGCTACACCTTC. Its translation is CASSRENYGYTF.

The gene calls are TRBV10-2 and TRBJ2-5, with D uncertain. Germline loops: CDR1 WSHSY, CDR2 SAAADI. V was pared by 3 bases and J by 4 bases, with 12 bases between. CDR3 length: 14 residues. CDR3 residues: CASSEPRAIETQYF. The CDR3 DNA is TGCGCCAGCAGTGAACCCCGTGCGATAGAGACCCAGTACTTC.

This chain links TRBV5-1 with TRBJ2-3, with D possibly matching TRBD2 (5 bases). The CDR3 is made up of 15 amino acids. V was clipped by 1 base and J by 6 bases, with 15 bases between them. Germline V gene data show CDR1 as SGHRS and CDR2 as YFSETQ. CDR3 sequence reads: CASSLWAEGSDTQYF. For the CDR3, the DNA is TGCGCCAGCAGCTTGTGGGCCGAGGGATCGGATACGCAGTATTTT. Drawing the rest from reference TRBV5-1 and TRBJ2-3, the complete variable domain is KAGVTQTPRYLIKTRGQQVTLSCSPISGHRSVSWYQQTPGQGLQFLFEYFSETQRNKGNFPGRFSGRQFSNSRSEMNVSTLELGDSALYLCASSLWAEGSDTQYFGPGTRLTVL.

The chain joins TRBV4-1 to TRBJ2-7; 11 positions agree with TRBD2. Germline V CDR1 and CDR2: MGHRA, YSYEKL. The J segment lost 2 bases and the V segment lost 1 base, leaving 1 base of the junction unmatched. CDR3 size: 15 residues. CDR3 sequence: CASSQGGLAAYEQYF. The CDR3 nucleotides read TGCGCCAGCAGCCAAGGGGGACTAGCGGCCTACGAGCAGTACTTC.

For the CDR3, the DNA is TGTGCCAGCAGCGCTACTAGCGGGAGTATAGATGAGCAGTTCTTC. Amino acid sequence: CASSATSGSIDEQFF. V is TRBV7-9 and J is TRBJ2-1; 11 bases agree with TRBD2. CDR1 SEHNR and CDR2 FQNEAQ come from the germline V gene (reference sequence). V dropped 5 bases and J dropped 8; count of bases not matched to a gene: 8. There are 15 residues in the CDR3.

J is TRBJ1-1 and V is TRBV10-2, with D unresolved. This CDR3 region has 14 residues. Germline assignment: CDR1 WSHSY and CDR2 SAAADI. Trimming took off 5 bases at V and 1 base at J, with 11 bases between the two ends. The CDR3 region is CASSRSEGNTEAFF. The DNA for the CDR3 is TGCGCCAGCAGTCGCTCCGAGGGGAACACTGAAGCTTTCTTT.